One and the same sample provided the 32 T cell receptor beta chains below, sequenced in a study of persistence of HIV-infected CD4 T cells. The libraries were made with immunoSEQ version 4 in survey mode. Here immunoSEQ multiplex PCR was the method, and the copy in TCRdb shows in-frame clones only, minus some. The sample includes 25,000 to 35,000 clones, 65% to 75% of them seen just once. These receptors have no known antigen. The stimulus was an HIV-1 Gag 15-mer peptide pool, roughly 1 ug/peptide/mL. CD4+ T cells upregulating both CD40 ligand and CD69 were sorted as responding cells. The source material was CD4+ T cells sorted from PBMCs after 18-hour stimulation, sampled from a patient who received antiretroviral therapy. The receptors derive from an adult man with HIV who was CMV-seropositive.

A note on this clone: Other DNA sequences in the same sample also yield this CDR3. The chain couples TRBV19 to TRBJ2-7; possibly TRBD1 for D (5 bases). The V end lost 6 bases, the J end lost 3 bases, and 15 bases lay between the germline ends. The CDR3 sequence is 14 residues long. Germline V gene sequence: CDR1 LNHDA, CDR2 SQIVND (reference sequence). CDR3 DNA: TGTGCCAGTAGCTTCACAGGAAAGAACTACGAGCAGTACTTC. It is translated as CASSFTGKNYEQYF.

This clone has a single count. V usage is TRBV6-2 or TRBV6-3 and J usage is TRBJ1-5; D gene ambiguous. CDR1 is MNHEY, CDR2 SVGEGT, per germline. This CDR3 spans 15 amino acids. V shed 5 bases and J shed 0 bases, with 11 bases lying between them. In DNA, the CDR3 is TGTGCCAGCAGTCCAGCCGGTCATAGCAATCAGCCCCAGCATTTT. Encoded protein: CASSPAGHSNQPQHF.

The rearrangement links TRBV28 to TRBJ1-5; D is perhaps TRBD1 (5 bases). V dropped 10 bases and J dropped 7 bases, with 11 bases sitting between them. The CDR3 length is 11 residues. Germline-derived CDR1 and CDR2 are MDHEN and SYDVKM. Here the CDR3 DNA reads TGTGCCACCTCGGGGGGGCAGCCCCAGCATTTT. It is translated as CATSGGQPQHF. Combining the CDR3 with reference TRBV28 and TRBJ1-5 gives the whole variable domain DVKVTQSSRYLVKRTGEKVFLECVQDMDHENMFWYRQDPGLGLRLIYFSYDVKMKEKGDIPEGYSVSREKKERFSLILESASTNQTSMYLCATSGGQPQHFGDGTRLSIL.

The chain employs TRBV9 and TRBJ2-2; TRBD1 matches at 9 bases. Germline CDR1 reads SGDLS; CDR2 reads YYNGEE. CDR3 length: 14 amino acids. J lost 5 bases, V lost 7 bases, and 6 bases had no gene match. The CDR3 coding sequence is TGTGCCAGCTCCGGGACAGGGTATACCGGGGAGCTGTTTTTT. It encodes CASSGTGYTGELFF.

The chain is built from TRBV4-1 and TRBJ2-3; perhaps TRBD1 as D (6 bases). Trimming pared 0 bases from V and 0 bases from J, leaving 10 bases between. This CDR3 spans 16 amino acids. Looked up from germline, CDR1 is MGHRA and CDR2 is YSYEKL. In nucleotides, the CDR3 is TGCGCCAGCAGCCAAGAGGGGGCGCAGAGCACAGATACGCAGTATTTT. Translation: CASSQEGAQSTDTQYF.

As to this clone: The junction departs from the called germline gene at one end, perhaps through a read error. V gene TRBV10-3 combines with J gene TRBJ2-1, with D hard to call. The CDR3 totals 12 residues. CDR1 is ENHRY, CDR2 SYGVKD, per germline. CDR3 sequence reads: CAISSSSNEQFF. CDR3 DNA: TGTGCCATCAGTTCGTCCTCCAATGAGCAGTTCTTC.

The chain has TRBV5-4 and TRBJ2-3, with 9 bases matching TRBD2. Germline values: CDR1 SGHNT, CDR2 YYREEE (reference sequence). This CDR3 region has 15 residues. V was pared by 0 bases and J by 3 bases, with 2 bases of the junction left unmatched. The CDR3 sequence: CASSLVAGVTDTQYF. The DNA for the CDR3 is TGTGCCAGCAGCTTGGTAGCGGGGGTTACAGATACGCAGTATTTT.

This clone showed up just a few times. The V and J genes are TRBV6-6 and TRBJ1-1; 8 positions agree with TRBD1. Germline CDR1 is MNHNY and CDR2 is SVGAGI (reference sequence). The CDR3 has 16 residues. J lost 9 bases, V lost 6 bases, and 18 bases had no gene match. The CDR3 sequence: CASSYDRGGDKGKAFF. CDR3 DNA: TGTGCCAGCAGCTACGACAGGGGAGGGGATAAGGGCAAAGCTTTCTTT.

The genes are TRBV27 and TRBJ2-2; unclear D gene. CDR1 is MNHEY and CDR2 is SMNVEV in the germline V gene (reference sequence). V gave up 5 bases and J gave up 6 bases, with 10 bases separating them. There are 13 residues in the CDR3. This CDR3 reads CASSPDTSGELFF. For the CDR3, the DNA is TGTGCCAGCAGTCCCGACACCTCCGGGGAGCTGTTTTTT.

Only one count was recorded for this clone. The chain couples TRBV28 to TRBJ1-5; tentative D call: TRBD1 (5 bases). The CDR3 has 20 amino acids. Trimming pared 5 bases from V and 0 bases from J, leaving 26 bases between. From germline, CDR1 is MDHEN and CDR2 SYDVKM. CDR3 sequence (DNA): TGTGCCAGCAGTCCTCAGCCCACAGGCCGGGGGGTTTATAGCAATCAGCCCCAGCATTTT. Its protein is CASSPQPTGRGVYSNQPQHF.

The rearrangement links TRBV6-6 to TRBJ1-2, with 7 bases that match TRBD1. CDR1 is MNHNY, CDR2 SVGAGI, per germline (reference sequence). The V and J ends lost 5 bases and 7 bases, in that order; junction bases with no gene match: 4. This CDR3 comprises 12 residues. CDR3 in DNA: TGTGCCAGCAGTCAACAGGGGACTGGCTACACCTTC. It specifies CASSQQGTGYTF.

This rearrangement joins TRBV9 to TRBJ1-2; no clear D gene. V was trimmed by 3 bases and J by 2 bases, leaving 5 bases between them. CDR3 length: 12 amino acids. Per the germline V gene, CDR1 is SGDLS and CDR2 is YYNGEE. The CDR3 here is CASSEGNYGYTF. The CDR3 nucleotides are TGTGCCAGCAGCGAAGGAAACTATGGCTACACCTTC.

The chain links TRBV5-5 to TRBJ2-2; D unresolved. In germline, CDR1 is SGHKS, CDR2 YYEKEE (reference sequence). CDR3 size: 14 residues. The V end was cut by 7 bases, the J end by 2 bases, with 12 bases between. CDR3 bases: TGTGCCAGCGCTCTTACAGTTAACACCGGGGAGCTGTTTTTT. Its protein product is CASALTVNTGELFF. Complete variable domain (other parts from reference TRBV5-5 and TRBJ2-2): DAGVTQSPTHLIKTRGQQVTLRCSPISGHKSVSWYQQVLGQGPQFIFQYYEKEERGRGNFPDRFSARQFPNYSSELNVNALLLGDSALYLCASALTVNTGELFFGEGSRLTVL.

V and J are TRBV6-1 and TRBJ1-2; unclear D gene. Germline loops: CDR1 MNHNS, CDR2 SASEGT. The germline V and J ends were trimmed by 3 bases and 8 bases, with 13 bases remaining between them. CDR3 size: 13 residues. Here the CDR3 DNA reads TGTGCCAGCAGTGACACTCCGGTGGAAGGCTACACCTTC. It codes for CASSDTPVEGYTF.

J is TRBJ2-1 and V is TRBV4-1, with 7 bases identical to TRBD2. Germline V gives CDR1 MGHRA, CDR2 YSYEKL. The CDR3 spans 13 residues. Losses at the gene ends were 6 bases for V and 7 bases for J; bases not matched to a gene: 6. The CDR3 is CASSRTSRNEQFF. As DNA, the CDR3 is TGCGCCAGCAGTAGGACTAGTCGGAATGAGCAGTTCTTC.

A few counts support this clone. This rearrangement joins TRBV6-6 to TRBJ2-3; D might be TRBD1 or TRBD2, each matching 5 bases. The CDR3 is 14 amino acids. V lost 5 bases and J 2 bases, leaving 11 bases between the germline ends. In germline, CDR1 is MNHNY, CDR2 SVGAGI (reference sequence). DNA of the CDR3: TGTGCCAGCAGTACCAGGGACCACACAGATACGCAGTATTTT. Its protein is CASSTRDHTDTQYF.

CDR3 nucleotide sequence: TGTGCCAGCAGTCGTGGGACGGGAACCTACAATGAGCAGTTCTTC. Translated: CASSRGTGTYNEQFF. The chain has TRBV27 and TRBJ2-1; possibly TRBD1 or TRBD2 for D (5 bases each). Germline-derived CDR1 and CDR2 are MNHEY and SMNVEV (reference sequence). Trimming left V 5 bases short and J 2 bases short, with 13 bases between. The CDR3 consists of 15 residues.

This chain uses TRBV9 with TRBJ2-3; tentatively, D is TRBD1 (8 bases). The germline V gene has CDR1 SGDLS and CDR2 YYNGEE. Trimming took 4 bases from V and 7 from J, leaving 16 bases between them. The CDR3 is made up of 14 amino acids. In DNA, the CDR3 is TGTGCCAGCAGCCCCCGGACAGGGACTAATACGCAGTATTTT. Translating gives CASSPRTGTNTQYF.

V and J are TRBV5-5 and TRBJ2-2, with D unresolved. The V end was cut by 2 bases, the J end by 0 bases, with 8 bases between. Germline V lookup: CDR1 SGHKS, CDR2 YYEKEE (reference sequence). This CDR3 comprises 15 residues. DNA for the CDR3: TGTGCCAGCAGCTTTGGGTCCACGAACACCGGGGAGCTGTTTTTT. This encodes CASSFGSTNTGELFF.

The chain employs TRBV6-5 and TRBJ2-2; 11 nucleotides line up with TRBD1. The CDR3 length is 15 residues. CDR1 and CDR2 from the germline V gene are MNHEY and SVGAGI. Germline trimming cut 5 bases from V and 9 bases from J; bases unmatched to any gene: 8. CDR3 loop: CASSTGTGGRRELFF. For the CDR3, the DNA is TGTGCCAGCAGTACCGGGACAGGGGGGAGACGGGAGCTGTTTTTT.

The V and J genes are TRBV9 and TRBJ1-2, with a tentative D call TRBD1 (6 bases). V was pared by 0 bases and J by 3 bases, with 9 bases between. The CDR3 sequence is 14 residues long. Germline V gives CDR1 SGDLS, CDR2 YYNGEE. The CDR3 nucleotides read TGTGCCAGCAGCGTAGGACAGGTCGACTATGGCTACACCTTC. Protein: CASSVGQVDYGYTF.

The J gene is TRBJ1-1, the V gene TRBV19; D is undetermined. CDR3 length: 15 residues. The germline V gene has CDR1 LNHDA and CDR2 SQIVND (reference sequence). Trimming took off 5 bases at V and 1 base at J, with 14 bases between the two ends. This CDR3 is CASSSGSTGNTEAFF. CDR3 nucleotide sequence: TGTGCCAGTAGTTCCGGGTCTACGGGGAACACTGAAGCTTTCTTT. The full variable domain, its missing parts supplied by reference TRBV19 and TRBJ1-1, is DGGITQSPKYLFRKEGQNVTLSCEQNLNHDAMYWYRQDPGQGLRLIYYSQIVNDFQKGDIAEGYSVSREKKESFPLTVTSAQKNPTAFYLCASSSGSTGNTEAFFGQGTRLTVV.

Details on this clone: Additional DNA sequences in this sample encode the identical CDR3. The gene calls are TRBV5-1 and TRBJ1-4; D is uncertain. Per the germline V gene, CDR1 is SGHRS and CDR2 is YFSETQ. V lost 0 bases and J lost 8, with 8 bases in between. CDR3 size: 13 residues. CDR3 sequence reads: CASSLGQNEKLFF. The CDR3 region has the DNA TGCGCCAGCAGCTTGGGCCAGAACGAAAAACTGTTTTTT.

The chain links TRBV9 to TRBJ1-3; TRBD1 matches 8 bases. J gave up 4 bases and V 2 bases, and 5 bases lay outside the gene matches. The CDR3 contains 15 residues. CDR1 and CDR2 from the germline V gene are SGDLS and YYNGEE. Written as DNA, the CDR3 is TGTGCCAGCAGCGTCCAGGGGGCGCCGGGAAACACCATATATTTT. Protein sequence: CASSVQGAPGNTIYF.

V and J are TRBV6-6 and TRBJ2-1, with D tentatively TRBD1 or TRBD2 (5 bases each). Germline values: CDR1 MNHNY, CDR2 SVGAGI (reference sequence). Trimming took 0 bases from V and 7 from J, leaving 16 bases between them. The CDR3 runs 16 residues. The DNA of the CDR3 is TGTGCCAGCAGTTACTCTTGGACTGCAGGGCATAATGAGCAGTTCTTC. Translation gives CASSYSWTAGHNEQFF.

The CDR3 DNA is TGTGCCACCAGCGGTGACTATAGCAATCAGCCCCAGCATTTT. Its translation: CATSGDYSNQPQHF. The V and J genes are TRBV15 and TRBJ1-5; D gene uncertain. Germline V gene lookup returns CDR1 LNHNV and CDR2 YYDKDF (reference sequence). The CDR3 length is 14 residues. The V gene lost 5 bases and the J gene lost 0 bases, with 8 bases spanning the gap.

This chain links TRBV6-5 with TRBJ2-1, with a tentative D call TRBD1 (6 bases). Germline values: CDR1 MNHEY, CDR2 SVGAGI. This CDR3 comprises 15 residues. Trimming removed 2 bases from V and 4 bases from J, with 12 bases in between. The CDR3: CASSYKGDIYNEQFF. CDR3 coding DNA: TGTGCCAGCAGTTACAAGGGGGATATTTACAATGAGCAGTTCTTC.

The chain carries TRBV27 and TRBJ1-5; D is uncertain. The CDR3 spans 15 residues. Germline assignment: CDR1 MNHEY and CDR2 SMNVEV (reference sequence). Trimming removed 0 bases at V and 0 bases at J, with 6 bases between. CDR3 residues: CASSLSGYSNQPQHF. In nucleotides, the CDR3 is TGTGCCAGCAGTTTATCCGGGTATAGCAATCAGCCCCAGCATTTT.

The rearrangement joins TRBV30 to TRBJ1-2, with D tentatively TRBD1 (5 bases). With 1 base removed from V and 2 bases from J, the gap between germline ends came to 8 bases. Per the germline V gene, CDR1 is GTSNPN and CDR2 is SVGIG (reference sequence). The CDR3 length is 13 residues. CDR3 protein: CAWSEGTNYGYTF. The CDR3 DNA reads as TGTGCCTGGAGTGAAGGGACCAACTATGGCTACACCTTC.

The chain carries TRBV11-1 and TRBJ2-7, with D unresolved. The CDR3 covers 13 residues. With 1 base removed from V and 2 bases from J, the gap between germline ends came to 6 bases. Germline V gene sequence: CDR1 SGHAT, CDR2 FQDESV (reference sequence). The CDR3 region has the DNA TGTGCCAGCAGCTTAGACAGAACCTACGAGCAGTACTTC. It codes for CASSLDRTYEQYF.

The chain couples TRBV2 to TRBJ1-1; D is unclear. Germline V CDR1 and CDR2: SNHLY, FYNNEI. The CDR3 sequence is 14 residues long. Trimming removed 7 bases from V and 1 base from J, with 13 bases in between. The CDR3 loop is CASTPSYSNTEAFF. For the CDR3, the DNA is TGTGCCAGCACCCCATCCTACTCGAACACTGAAGCTTTCTTT. Supplemented by reference TRBV2 and TRBJ1-1, the full variable domain reads EPEVTQTPSHQVTQMGQEVILRCVPISNHLYFYWYRQILGQKVEFLVSFYNNEISEKSEIFDDQFSVERPDGSNFTLKIRSTKLEDSAMYFCASTPSYSNTEAFFGQGTRLTVV.

This chain links TRBV5-1 with TRBJ2-7; the D gene is possibly TRBD1 (5 bases). CDR1 SGHRS and CDR2 YFSETQ come from the germline V gene. Trimming took off 0 bases at V and 6 bases at J, with 10 bases between the two ends. The CDR3 extends over 13 amino acids. In nucleotides, the CDR3 is TGCGCCAGCAGCTTGGGCTCGACAGTCGAGCAGTACTTC. Residues: CASSLGSTVEQYF.